The source of this TCR beta chain is a study of blood T cell repertoires in COVID-19. Background on the study: Samples taken during acute and convalescent COVID-19 were collected in the United States, Italy and Spain.

The data were produced by immunoSEQ multiplex PCR, yet TCRdb's version contains in-frame clones alone and is incomplete. Of around 100,000 clones in the sample, around 87% were seen once. The CDR3 has 14 residues. Germline-derived CDR1 and CDR2 are SNHLY and FYNNEI. The V segment lost 5 bases and the J segment 8 bases; nucleotides outside the gene matches: 8. This TCR derives from a human donor in a cohort sampled during active COVID-19. The source material was peripheral blood. The chain employs TRBV2 and TRBJ2-1, with TRBD1 matching over 8 bases. In nucleotides, the CDR3 is TGTGCCAGCAGTCCCCGGACAGGGTTGGATGAGCAGTTCTTC. Encoded protein: CASSPRTGLDEQFF.